One and the same sample provided the 9 T cell receptor beta chains below, sequenced in a study of beta chain features in type 1 diabetes. Findings and caveats of the study: For Type 1 diabetes patients, all four CD4+ subsets carried TCRB CDR3s that were moderately but significantly shorter.

The study reverse transcribed the entire isolated RNA, so it sequenced expressed TCRB transcripts. Sequencing used immunoSEQ multiplex PCR; TCRdb keeps in-frame clones, though not all of them. The sample contains some 280,000 clones, roughly 13% of which appear only once. These receptors have no identified antigens. Sequenced input: naive CD4+ T cells from blood. The receptors shown here come from a man aged 25 to 40 with type 1 diabetes.

The chain carries TRBV30 and TRBJ2-7, with TRBD2 identical over 13 bases. This CDR3 has 14 amino acids. J gave up 2 bases and V 3 bases, and 1 base lay outside the gene matches. Germline V gene data show CDR1 as GTSNPN and CDR2 as SVGIG (reference sequence). The CDR3: CAWRGLAGPYEQYF. In DNA, the CDR3 is TGTGCCTGGAGGGGACTAGCGGGGCCCTACGAGCAGTACTTC. Full variable domain (outside the CDR3, taken from reference TRBV30 and TRBJ2-7): SQTIHQWPATLVQPVGSPLSLECTVEGTSNPNLYWYRQAAGRGLQLLFYSVGIGQISSEVPQNLSASRPQDRQFILSSKKLLLSDSGFYLCAWRGLAGPYEQYFGPGTRLTVT.

V and J are TRBV19 and TRBJ2-1; TRBD2 agrees at 8 bases. Germline loops: CDR1 LNHDA, CDR2 SQIVND (reference sequence). The CDR3 is 13 residues long. With 7 bases clipped from V and 6 bases from J, the junction kept 5 bases outside the gene matches. CDR3 residues: CASTSGSANEQFF. CDR3 DNA: TGTGCCAGTACCAGCGGGAGTGCCAATGAGCAGTTCTTC.

The chain recombines TRBV7-9 with TRBJ1-2; possible D gene TRBD1, 5 bases. The CDR3 covers 14 residues. The germline gives CDR1 SEHNR, CDR2 FQNEAQ (reference sequence). V was shortened by 7 bases and J by 2 bases, with 14 bases between the two germline ends. This CDR3 is CASTLSRGNYGYTF. The CDR3 nucleotides read TGTGCCAGCACCCTAAGCCGGGGGAACTATGGCTACACCTTC.

This clone was counted between two and nine times. The V and J genes are TRBV7-8 and TRBJ1-2; the D gene is possibly TRBD1 (6 bases). V was pared by 2 bases and J by 7 bases, with 14 bases between. This CDR3 has 14 amino acids. Per the germline V gene, CDR1 is SGHVS and CDR2 is FQNEAQ. The CDR3 bases are TGTGCCAGCAGCTTAACTCAGAGGGGGACTGGCTACACCTTC. Protein product: CASSLTQRGTGYTF.

This clone occurred a few times. J is TRBJ2-3 and V is TRBV5-6, with 7 nucleotides matching TRBD1. This CDR3 region has 14 residues. From germline, CDR1 is SGHDT and CDR2 YYEEEE. J lost 5 bases, V lost 2 bases, and 5 bases had no gene match. The CDR3 coding sequence is TGTGCCAGCAGCTTAAGGGGGCCGGGAGATACGCAGTATTTT. Translating it yields CASSLRGPGDTQYF.

The sample holds a few counts of this clone. The chain combines TRBV7-9 with TRBJ1-4; 9 nucleotides agree with TRBD1. Losses at the gene ends were 5 bases for V and 8 bases for J; bases not matched to a gene: 6. Germline V CDR1 and CDR2: SEHNR, FQNEAQ (reference sequence). The CDR3 length is 14 residues. The CDR3: CASSPTGGDEKLFF. The CDR3 DNA follows: TGTGCCAGCAGCCCGACAGGGGGAGACGAAAAACTGTTTTTT.

This clone showed up just a few times. Compared with germline, one end of the junction differs, possibly owing to a read error. V gene TRBV6-5 combines with J gene TRBJ2-3; possibly TRBD2 for D (5 bases). The CDR3 is 14 residues long. CDR1 and CDR2 (germline): MNHEY, SVGAGI. The CDR3 sequence is CASSYSRVLIGLVF. CDR3 nucleotides: TGTGCCAGCAGTTACTCGAGGGTACTAATCGGTTTAGTTTTT.

The chain has TRBV2 and TRBJ2-2; 7 bases line up with TRBD1. The CDR3 totals 16 residues. Germline lookup yields CDR1 SNHLY and CDR2 FYNNEI. Trimming at V came to 4 bases and at J to 2 bases, leaving 7 bases not matched to a gene. CDR3 DNA sequence: TGTGCCAGCAGTGGACAGGGCCCGTTCAACACCGGGGAGCTGTTTTTT. Translated, it gives CASSGQGPFNTGELFF. The variable domain in full, with the rest retrieved from reference TRBV2 and TRBJ2-2, is EPEVTQTPSHQVTQMGQEVILRCVPISNHLYFYWYRQILGQKVEFLVSFYNNEISEKSEIFDDQFSVERPDGSNFTLKIRSTKLEDSAMYFCASSGQGPFNTGELFFGEGSRLTVL.

This clone was seen more than once but under ten times. V usage is TRBV11-2 and J usage is TRBJ2-7, with a weak D call TRBD1 (5 bases). This CDR3 comprises 16 residues. Germline V gene data show CDR1 as SGHAT and CDR2 as FQNNGV. V dropped 0 bases and J dropped 5 bases, with 17 bases sitting between them. CDR3 sequence reads: CASSLDPPGQGNEQYF. Written as DNA, the CDR3 is TGTGCCAGCAGCTTAGACCCCCCGGGCCAGGGCAACGAGCAGTACTTC.